A selection of T cell receptor beta chains follows, all from one sample in a study of CD8+CD57+ T cells in acquired aplastic anemia. TCRdb passed the reads through MiXCR, listing each CDR3 protein once. The sample yields around 170,000 distinct CDR3 sequences, nearly 50% seen once. The specimen sequenced was sorted CD4+, CD8+, or CD8+CD57+ T cells (not recorded which) from PBMCs. Receptors originate from a human donor with aplastic anemia. CDR3s include the opening cysteine and the closing phenylalanine or tryptophan.

V	CDR3
TRBV5-1	CASSGRDRGSYEQYF
TRBV5-6	CASSFPQLAGGYEQYF
TRBV10-1	CASSPLRDRVQPQHF
TRBV29-1	CSVEEGTASPPEAFF
TRBV10-3	CAISDRIGQYF
TRBV5-1	CASSESTGNSPLHF
TRBV15	CATSGYDIAGSTDAQYF
TRBV12-3/TRBV12-4	CASSSGYGYTF
TRBV6-1	CASHFRDASEAFF
TRBV19	CASSNLGRGNSPLHF
TRBV7-9	CASSLPGGESYEQYF